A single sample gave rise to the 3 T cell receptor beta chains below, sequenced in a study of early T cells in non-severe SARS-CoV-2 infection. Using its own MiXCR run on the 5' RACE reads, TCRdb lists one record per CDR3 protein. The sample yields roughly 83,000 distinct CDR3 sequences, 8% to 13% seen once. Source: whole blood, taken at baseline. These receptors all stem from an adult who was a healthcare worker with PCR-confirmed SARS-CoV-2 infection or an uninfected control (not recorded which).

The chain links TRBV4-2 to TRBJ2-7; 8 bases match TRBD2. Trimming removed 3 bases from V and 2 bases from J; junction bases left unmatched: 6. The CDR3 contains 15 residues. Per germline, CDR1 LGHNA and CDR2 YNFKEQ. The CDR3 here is CASSHEAGDPYEQYF. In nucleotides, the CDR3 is TGTGCCAGCAGCCATGAAGCGGGAGACCCCTACGAGCAGTACTTC.

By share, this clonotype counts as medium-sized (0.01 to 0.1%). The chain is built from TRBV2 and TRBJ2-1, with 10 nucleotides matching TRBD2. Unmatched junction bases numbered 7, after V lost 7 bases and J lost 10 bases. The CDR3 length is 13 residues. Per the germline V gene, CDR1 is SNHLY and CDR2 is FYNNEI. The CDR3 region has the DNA TGTGCCAGCAAGCTAGCGGGAGCGCGGGAGCAGTTCTTC. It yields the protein CASKLAGAREQFF.

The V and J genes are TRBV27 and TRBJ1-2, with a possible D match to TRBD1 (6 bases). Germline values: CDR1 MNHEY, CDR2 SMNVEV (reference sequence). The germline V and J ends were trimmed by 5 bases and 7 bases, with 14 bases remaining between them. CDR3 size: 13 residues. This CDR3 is CASSPGGGGGYTF. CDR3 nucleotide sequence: TGTGCCAGCAGTCCCGGAGGGGGTGGTGGCTACACCTTC.